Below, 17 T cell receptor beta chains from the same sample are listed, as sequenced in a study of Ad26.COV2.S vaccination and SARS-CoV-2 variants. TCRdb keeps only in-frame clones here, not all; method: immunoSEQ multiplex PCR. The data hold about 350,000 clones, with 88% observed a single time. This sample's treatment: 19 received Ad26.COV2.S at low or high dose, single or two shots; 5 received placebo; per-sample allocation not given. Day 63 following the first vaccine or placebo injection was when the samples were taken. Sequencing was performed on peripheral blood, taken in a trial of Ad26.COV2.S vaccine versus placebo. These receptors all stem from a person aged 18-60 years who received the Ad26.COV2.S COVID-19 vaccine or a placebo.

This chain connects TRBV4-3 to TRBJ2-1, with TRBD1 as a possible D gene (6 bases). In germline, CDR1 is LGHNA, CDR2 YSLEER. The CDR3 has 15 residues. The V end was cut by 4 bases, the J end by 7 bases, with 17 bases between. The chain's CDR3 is CASSRPGAGRNEQFF. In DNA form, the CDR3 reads TGCGCCAGCAGCCGCCCAGGGGCCGGGCGGAATGAGCAGTTCTTC.

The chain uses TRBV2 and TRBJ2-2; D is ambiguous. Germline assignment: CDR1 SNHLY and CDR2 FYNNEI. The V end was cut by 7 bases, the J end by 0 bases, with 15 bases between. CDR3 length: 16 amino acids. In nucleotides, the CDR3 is TGTGCCAGCACCTCGAAAGCTGGTACGAACACCGGGGAGCTGTTTTTT. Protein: CASTSKAGTNTGELFF.

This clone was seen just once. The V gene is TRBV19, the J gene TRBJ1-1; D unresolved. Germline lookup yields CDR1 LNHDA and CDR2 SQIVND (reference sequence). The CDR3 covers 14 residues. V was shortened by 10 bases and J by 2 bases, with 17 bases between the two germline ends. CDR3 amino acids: CATLGFGGNTEAFF. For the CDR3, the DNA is TGTGCCACCCTAGGCTTTGGAGGCAACACTGAAGCTTTCTTT.

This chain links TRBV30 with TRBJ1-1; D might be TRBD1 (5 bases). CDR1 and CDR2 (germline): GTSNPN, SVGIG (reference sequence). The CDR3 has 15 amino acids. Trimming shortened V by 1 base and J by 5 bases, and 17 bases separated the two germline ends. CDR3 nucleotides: TGTGCCTGGAGTGCTCGGGGCTACCTGGGGACTGAAGCTTTCTTT. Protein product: CAWSARGYLGTEAFF.

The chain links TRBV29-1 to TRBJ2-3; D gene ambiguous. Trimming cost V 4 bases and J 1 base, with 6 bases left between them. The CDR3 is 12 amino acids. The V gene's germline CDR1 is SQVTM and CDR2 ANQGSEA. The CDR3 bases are TGCAGCGTTGGCCACCGCACAGATACGCAGTATTTT. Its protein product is CSVGHRTDTQYF.

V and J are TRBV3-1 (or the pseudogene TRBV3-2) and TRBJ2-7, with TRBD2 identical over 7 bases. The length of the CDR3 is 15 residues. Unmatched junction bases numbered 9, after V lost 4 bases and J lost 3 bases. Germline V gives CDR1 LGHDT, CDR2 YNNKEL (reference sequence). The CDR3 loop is CASSRWGEGYYEQYF. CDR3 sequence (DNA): TGTGCCAGCAGCCGTTGGGGGGAGGGTTACTACGAGCAGTACTTC.

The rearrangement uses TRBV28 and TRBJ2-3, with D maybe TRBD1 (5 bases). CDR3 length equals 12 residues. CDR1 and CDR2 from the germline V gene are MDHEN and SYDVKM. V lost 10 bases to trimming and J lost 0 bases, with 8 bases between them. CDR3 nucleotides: TGTGCCACCGACAGTAGCACAGATACGCAGTATTTT. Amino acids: CATDSSTDTQYF.

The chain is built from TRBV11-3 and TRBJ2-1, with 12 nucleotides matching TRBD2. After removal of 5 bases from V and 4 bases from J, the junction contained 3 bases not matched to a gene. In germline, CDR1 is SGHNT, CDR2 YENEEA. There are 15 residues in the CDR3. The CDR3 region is CASSKTSGGYNEQFF. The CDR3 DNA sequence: TGTGCCAGCAGCAAGACTAGCGGGGGTTACAATGAGCAGTTCTTC.

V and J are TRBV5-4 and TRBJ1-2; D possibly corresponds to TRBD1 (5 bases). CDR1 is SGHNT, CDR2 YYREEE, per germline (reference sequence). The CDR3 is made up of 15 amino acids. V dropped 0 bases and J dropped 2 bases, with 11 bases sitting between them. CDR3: CASSLVGRVNYGYTF. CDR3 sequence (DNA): TGTGCCAGCAGCTTGGTAGGCAGGGTAAACTATGGCTACACCTTC.

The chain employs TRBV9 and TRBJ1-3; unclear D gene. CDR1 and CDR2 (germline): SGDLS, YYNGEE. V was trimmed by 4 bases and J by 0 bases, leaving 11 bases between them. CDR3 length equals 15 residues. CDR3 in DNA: TGTGCCAGCAGCCGCACAGACCTCTCTGGAAACACCATATATTTT. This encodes CASSRTDLSGNTIYF.

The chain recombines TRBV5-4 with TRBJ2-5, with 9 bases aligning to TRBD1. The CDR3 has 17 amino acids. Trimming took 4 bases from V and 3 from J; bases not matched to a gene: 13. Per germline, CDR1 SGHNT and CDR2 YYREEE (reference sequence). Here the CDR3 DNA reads TGTGCCAGCAGCGCGAAAAGATACAGGGGGCGGGAAGAGACCCAGTACTTC. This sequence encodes CASSAKRYRGREETQYF.

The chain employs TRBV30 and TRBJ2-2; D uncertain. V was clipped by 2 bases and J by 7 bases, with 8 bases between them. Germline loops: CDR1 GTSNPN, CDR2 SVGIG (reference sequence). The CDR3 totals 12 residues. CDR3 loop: CAWSFVGGELFF. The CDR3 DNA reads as TGTGCCTGGAGTTTCGTAGGCGGGGAGCTGTTTTTT.

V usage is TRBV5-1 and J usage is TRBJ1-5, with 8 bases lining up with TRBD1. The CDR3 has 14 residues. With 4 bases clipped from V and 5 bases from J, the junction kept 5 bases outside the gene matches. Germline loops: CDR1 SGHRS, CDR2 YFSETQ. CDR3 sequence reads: CASSLETGDQPQHF. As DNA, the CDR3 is TGCGCCAGCAGCCTGGAGACAGGGGATCAGCCCCAGCATTTT.

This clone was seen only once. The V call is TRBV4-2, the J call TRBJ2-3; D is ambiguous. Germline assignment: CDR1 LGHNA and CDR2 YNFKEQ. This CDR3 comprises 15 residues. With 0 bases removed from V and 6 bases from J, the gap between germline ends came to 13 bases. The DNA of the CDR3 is TGTGCCAGCAGCCAAGATCAAGTAGCCGCGGATACGCAGTATTTT. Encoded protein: CASSQDQVAADTQYF.

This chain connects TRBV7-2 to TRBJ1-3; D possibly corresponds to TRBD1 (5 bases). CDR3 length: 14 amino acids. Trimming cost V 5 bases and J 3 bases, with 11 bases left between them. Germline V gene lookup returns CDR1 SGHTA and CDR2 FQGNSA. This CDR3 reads CASSPQGGGNTIYF. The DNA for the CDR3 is TGTGCCAGCAGCCCCCAGGGAGGTGGAAACACCATATATTTT. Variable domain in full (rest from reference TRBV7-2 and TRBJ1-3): GAGVSQSPSNKVTEKGKDVELRCDPISGHTALYWYRQSLGQGLEFLIYFQGNSAPDKSGLPSDRFSAERTGGSVSTLTIQRTQQEDSAVYLCASSPQGGGNTIYFGEGSWLTVV.

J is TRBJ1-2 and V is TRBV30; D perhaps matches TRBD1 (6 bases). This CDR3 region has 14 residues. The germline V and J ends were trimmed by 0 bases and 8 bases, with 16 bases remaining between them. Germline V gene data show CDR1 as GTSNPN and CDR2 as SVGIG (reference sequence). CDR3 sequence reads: CAWSVRGGSRGYTF. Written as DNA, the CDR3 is TGTGCCTGGAGTGTGAGAGGGGGAAGCCGCGGCTACACCTTC.

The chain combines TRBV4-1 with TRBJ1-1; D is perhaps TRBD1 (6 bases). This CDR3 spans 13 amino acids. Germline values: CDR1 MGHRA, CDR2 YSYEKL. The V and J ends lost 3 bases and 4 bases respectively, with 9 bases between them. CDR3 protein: CASSHRRGTEAFF. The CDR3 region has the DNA TGCGCCAGCAGCCACCGCAGGGGCACTGAAGCTTTCTTT.